The 9 T cell receptor beta chains below were found in one sample sequenced in a study of regulatory T cells in long-lasting Graves disease. As for time point: newly diagnosed GD, antithyroid drugs for less than 3 months. PBMC RNA was the source of the TCR library. To make TCR beta libraries, researchers used iRepertoire HTBI primers and Arm-PCR of CDR3 regions. TCRdb reprocessed the multiplex PCR reads via MiXCR and lists one record per CDR3 protein. The repertoire has around 250,000 distinct CDR3 sequences, about a sixth of them found once; the top ten carry 22%. The sequenced sample was peripheral blood mononuclear cells (PBMCs), obtained at new diagnosis, from a patient treated with antithyroid drugs. Receptors originate from a female donor with Graves disease.

V gene TRBV6-9 combines with J gene TRBJ2-1; D ambiguous. The CDR3 length is 13 residues. Germline CDR1 reads MNHGY; CDR2 reads SVAAGI. Between the trimmed V and J ends, which lost 3 bases and 10 bases, there was a span of 13 bases. CDR3 protein: CASSYSPGREQFF. The CDR3 DNA follows: TGTGCCAGCAGTTACTCCCCCGGCCGGGAGCAGTTCTTC.

This clonotype was seen many times. The rearrangement links TRBV12-5 to TRBJ2-1; possibly TRBD1 or TRBD2 for D (6 bases each). V lost 0 bases to trimming and J lost 14 bases, with 11 bases between them. Germline loops: CDR1 LGHNT, CDR2 FRNRAP. CDR3 size: 12 residues. Written as DNA, the CDR3 is TGTGCTAGTGGTTTGGTGAGAAGGGGGGAGTTCTTC. This gives the protein CASGLVRRGEFF.

This clonotype was observed many times. The chain links TRBV10-3 to TRBJ1-3, with D hard to call. The V end lost 11 bases, the J end lost 0 bases, and 14 bases lay between the germline ends. Per germline, CDR1 ENHRY and CDR2 SYGVKD. CDR3 length: 14 residues. The DNA for the CDR3 is TGTGCCGTAGGATCGGGCTTCTCTGGAAACACCATATATTTT. As protein: CAVGSGFSGNTIYF.

Of note for this clonotype: A single base separates this from a much larger clone, so it may be a read error. CDR3 nucleotide sequence: TGTGCCGGCAGCCCAACCTTCAGGACAGGGGGGGGCTACACCTTC. It is translated as CAGSPTFRTGGGYTF. The V gene is TRBV12-3 or TRBV12-4, the J gene TRBJ1-2; 10 nucleotides match TRBD1. CDR3 length: 15 residues.

The sample holds many counts of this clonotype. The V and J genes are TRBV19 and TRBJ2-7, with 7 bases aligning to TRBD1. The CDR3 sequence is 14 residues long. Germline assignment: CDR1 LNHDA and CDR2 SQIVND (reference sequence). After removal of 6 bases from V and 2 bases from J, the junction contained 7 bases not matched to a gene. The CDR3 loop is CASSPTGITYEQYF. CDR3 in DNA: TGTGCCAGTAGCCCGACAGGGATCACCTACGAGCAGTACTTC.

On this clonotype itself: This is likely an artifact of a read error, given a far larger clone one base away. The V call is TRBV12-3 or TRBV12-4, the J call TRBJ2-7, with 12 bases matching TRBD2. This CDR3 region has 16 residues. The CDR3 loop reads CASRGDLAGGPYEQYF. The CDR3 DNA follows: TGTGCCAGCAGAGGGGATCTAGCGGGAGGGCCCTATGAGCAGTACTTC.

This clonotype appeared many times. One end of the junction is discordant with germline, which a read error may explain. This chain uses TRBV12-3 or TRBV12-4 with TRBJ2-1; perhaps TRBD1 as D (6 bases). The length of the CDR3 is 13 residues. CDR3 nucleotides: TGTGCCAGCAGATTAGGGGACATCCCCGAGCAGTTCTTC. Translating it yields CASRLGDIPEQFF.

Ten or more counts support this clonotype. The rearrangement links TRBV3-1 to TRBJ1-4; D possibly corresponds to TRBD1 (6 bases). Trimming removed 6 bases at V and 10 bases at J, with 15 bases between. This CDR3 has 13 residues. Germline V gene lookup returns CDR1 LGHDT and CDR2 YNNKEL (reference sequence). DNA of the CDR3: TGTGCCAGCAGAAACAGGGAACAGGGAAAACTGTTTTTT. Amino acid sequence: CASRNREQGKLFF.

The table lists this clonotype with many counts. This chain connects TRBV2 to TRBJ2-1; D gene uncertain. Germline loops: CDR1 SNHLY, CDR2 FYNNEI. With 6 bases removed from V and 5 bases from J, the gap between germline ends came to 11 bases. The CDR3 contains 13 residues. This chain's CDR3 is CASSPGSDNEQFF. In DNA form, the CDR3 reads TGTGCCAGCAGCCCTGGGTCGGACAATGAGCAGTTCTTC.